A selection of T cell receptor beta chains follows, all from one sample in a study of early T cells in non-severe SARS-CoV-2 infection. TCRdb reprocessed the 5' RACE reads with MiXCR, giving one entry per CDR3 protein. The data hold approximately 70,000 distinct CDR3 sequences, with roughly 15% observed a single time. Sequenced: whole blood. The receptors derive from an adult who was a healthcare worker with PCR-confirmed SARS-CoV-2 infection or an uninfected control (not recorded which). CDR3s include the opening cysteine and the closing phenylalanine or tryptophan. D genes are given only for firm matches. The size of a clone is reported for some rows only, either as once, few or many, or as a class for expanded clones.

CDR3aa: CATNLVIRGSNEQFF
CDR3nt: TGCGCCACCAACCTGGTAATTCGGGGGTCAAATGAGCAGTTCTTC
d_gene: -
v_gene: TRBV5-1
abundance: few
j_gene: TRBJ2-1

CDR3aa: CAISESFQTDTQYF
CDR3nt: TGTGCCATCAGTGAGTCGTTCCAGACAGATACGCAGTATTTT
d_gene: -
v_gene: TRBV10-3
abundance: -
j_gene: TRBJ2-3

CDR3aa: CASSVAGGGDTQYF
CDR3nt: TGTGCCAGCAGTGTTGCGGGGGGCGGTGATACGCAGTATTTT
d_gene: TRBD2
v_gene: TRBV6-4
abundance: many
j_gene: TRBJ2-3

CDR3aa: CSATKDRVGFLGTQYF
CDR3nt: TGCAGTGCTACTAAAGACAGGGTGGGATTTCTGGGTACGCAGTATTTT
d_gene: TRBD1
v_gene: TRBV20-1
abundance: -
j_gene: TRBJ2-3

CDR3aa: CASSFTVMNTEAFF
CDR3nt: TGTGCCAGCAGTTTCACTGTTATGAACACTGAAGCTTTCTTT
d_gene: -
v_gene: TRBV28
abundance: many
j_gene: TRBJ1-1

CDR3aa: CASSGRVQGFLEAFF
CDR3nt: TGTGCCAGCAGCGGGCGGGTACAGGGGTTCCTTGAAGCTTTCTTT
d_gene: TRBD1
v_gene: TRBV7-2
abundance: few
j_gene: TRBJ1-1

CDR3aa: CASSGDSHTEAFF
CDR3nt: TGTGCCAGCAGTGGCGACAGTCACACTGAAGCTTTCTTT
d_gene: -
v_gene: TRBV12-3/TRBV12-4
abundance: many
j_gene: TRBJ1-1

CDR3aa: CASSPQGFGTEAFF
CDR3nt: TGTGCCAGCAGCCCCCAGGGATTTGGCACTGAAGCTTTCTTT
d_gene: -
v_gene: TRBV7-2
abundance: few
j_gene: TRBJ1-1

CDR3aa: CASSYGTGTRNEQFF
CDR3nt: TGTGCCAGCAGTTACGGGACAGGGACGAGGAATGAGCAGTTCTTC
d_gene: TRBD1
v_gene: TRBV6-5
abundance: -
j_gene: TRBJ2-1

CDR3aa: CASSPRVEDTQYF
CDR3nt: TGTGCCAGCTCACCCAGGGTGGAAGATACGCAGTATTTT
d_gene: -
v_gene: TRBV18
abundance: few
j_gene: TRBJ2-3

CDR3aa: CASSLPGFYGYTF
CDR3nt: TGTGCCAGCAGCTTACCGGGGTTTTATGGCTACACCTTC
d_gene: -
v_gene: TRBV11-1
abundance: many
j_gene: TRBJ1-2

CDR3aa: CASSQAWPGVTDTQYF
CDR3nt: TGCGCCAGCAGCCAAGCATGGCCGGGGGTCACAGATACGCAGTATTTT
d_gene: -
v_gene: TRBV4-3
abundance: many
j_gene: TRBJ2-3

CDR3aa: CSGGHTPETQYF
CDR3nt: TGCAGCGGAGGCCATACCCCAGAGACCCAGTACTTC
d_gene: -
v_gene: TRBV29-1
abundance: few
j_gene: TRBJ2-5

CDR3aa: CASTTSGISYEQYF
CDR3nt: TGTGCCAGCACGACTAGCGGAATTTCCTACGAGCAGTACTTC
d_gene: TRBD2
v_gene: TRBV12-3/TRBV12-4
abundance: many
j_gene: TRBJ2-7

CDR3aa: CASSNGQGRGTNQPQHF
CDR3nt: TGTGCCAGTAGTAACGGACAGGGGAGGGGAACCAATCAGCCCCAGCATTTT
d_gene: TRBD1
v_gene: TRBV19
abundance: few
j_gene: TRBJ1-5

CDR3aa: CASSQDGGQKNTEAFF
CDR3nt: TGTGCCAGCAGCCAAGATGGCGGACAGAAGAACACTGAAGCTTTCTTT
d_gene: -
v_gene: TRBV3-1
abundance: -
j_gene: TRBJ1-1

CDR3aa: CASSFQGGNQPQHF
CDR3nt: TGTGCCAGCAGTTTTCAGGGGGGCAATCAGCCCCAGCATTTT
d_gene: TRBD1
v_gene: TRBV3-1
abundance: many
j_gene: TRBJ1-5

CDR3aa: CASRRSGWGDTQYF
CDR3nt: TGTGCCAGCAGGAGAAGCGGGTGGGGAGATACGCAGTATTTT
d_gene: -
v_gene: TRBV6-1
abundance: -
j_gene: TRBJ2-3

CDR3aa: CASQTGSGADTQYF
CDR3nt: TGCGCCAGTCAGACCGGGTCCGGGGCAGATACGCAGTATTTT
d_gene: -
v_gene: TRBV5-1
abundance: few
j_gene: TRBJ2-3

CDR3aa: CASEGARTEAFF
CDR3nt: TGTGCCAGCGAAGGGGCGAGGACTGAAGCTTTCTTT
d_gene: -
v_gene: TRBV6-6
abundance: -
j_gene: TRBJ1-1

CDR3aa: CASGGQPNTEAFF
CDR3nt: TGCGCCAGCGGCGGACAACCCAACACTGAAGCTTTCTTT
d_gene: -
v_gene: TRBV10-2
abundance: many
j_gene: TRBJ1-1

CDR3aa: CASSRGLIGNTIYF
CDR3nt: TGTGCCAGCAGCAGGGGGCTAATTGGAAACACCATATATTTT
d_gene: TRBD1
v_gene: TRBV7-9
abundance: many
j_gene: TRBJ1-3